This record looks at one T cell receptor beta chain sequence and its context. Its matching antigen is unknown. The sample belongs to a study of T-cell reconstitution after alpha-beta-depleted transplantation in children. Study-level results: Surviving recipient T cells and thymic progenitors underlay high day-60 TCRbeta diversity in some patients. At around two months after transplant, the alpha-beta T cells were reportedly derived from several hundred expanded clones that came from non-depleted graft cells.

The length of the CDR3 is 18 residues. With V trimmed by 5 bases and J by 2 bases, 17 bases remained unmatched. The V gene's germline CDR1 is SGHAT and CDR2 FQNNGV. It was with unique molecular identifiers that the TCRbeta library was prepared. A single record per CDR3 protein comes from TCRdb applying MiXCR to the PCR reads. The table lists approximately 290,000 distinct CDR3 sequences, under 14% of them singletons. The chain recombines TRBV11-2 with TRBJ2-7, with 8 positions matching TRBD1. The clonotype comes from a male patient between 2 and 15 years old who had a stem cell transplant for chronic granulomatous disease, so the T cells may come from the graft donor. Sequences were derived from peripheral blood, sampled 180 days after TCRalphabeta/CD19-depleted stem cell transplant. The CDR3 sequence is CASSIRGTGYLKPYEQYF. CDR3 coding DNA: TGTGCCAGCAGCATTCGAGGGACAGGCTATCTCAAGCCCTACGAGCAGTACTTC.